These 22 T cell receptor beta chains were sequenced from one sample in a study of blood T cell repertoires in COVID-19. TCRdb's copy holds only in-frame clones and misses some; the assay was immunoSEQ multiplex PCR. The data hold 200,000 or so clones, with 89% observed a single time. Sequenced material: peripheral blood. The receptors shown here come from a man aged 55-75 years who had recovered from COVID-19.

The DNA of the CDR3 is TGTGCCAGCAGTTTAAGGGGTATGAACACTGAAGCTTTCTTT. This encodes CASSLRGMNTEAFF. The chain carries TRBV27 and TRBJ1-1, with D possibly being TRBD1 (5 bases). Germline V gene sequence: CDR1 MNHEY, CDR2 SMNVEV (reference sequence). Trimming took off 2 bases at V and 0 bases at J, with 7 bases between the two ends. CDR3 size: 14 residues.

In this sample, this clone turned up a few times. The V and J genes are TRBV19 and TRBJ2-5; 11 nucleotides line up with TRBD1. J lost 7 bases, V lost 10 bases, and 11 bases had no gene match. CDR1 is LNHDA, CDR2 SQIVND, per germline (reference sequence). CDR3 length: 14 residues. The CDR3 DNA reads TGTGCCACGAGGGACAGGGGGAGTTGGGTGACCCAGTACTTC. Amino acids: CATRDRGSWVTQYF.

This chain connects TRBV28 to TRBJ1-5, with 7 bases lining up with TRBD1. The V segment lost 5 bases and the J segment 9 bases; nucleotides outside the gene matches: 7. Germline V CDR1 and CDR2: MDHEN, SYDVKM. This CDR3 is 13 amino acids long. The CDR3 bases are TGTGCCAGCAGTCGGACAGGTATGGGGCCCCAGCATTTT. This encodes CASSRTGMGPQHF.

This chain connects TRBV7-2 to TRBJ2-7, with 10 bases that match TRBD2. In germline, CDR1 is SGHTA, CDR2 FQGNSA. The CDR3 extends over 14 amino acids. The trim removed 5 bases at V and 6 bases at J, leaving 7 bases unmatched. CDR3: CASSMPSGRVEQYF. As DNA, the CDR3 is TGTGCCAGCAGCATGCCGAGCGGGAGGGTCGAGCAGTACTTC. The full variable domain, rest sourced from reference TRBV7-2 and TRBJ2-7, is GAGVSQSPSNKVTEKGKDVELRCDPISGHTALYWYRQSLGQGLEFLIYFQGNSAPDKSGLPSDRFSAERTGGSVSTLTIQRTQQEDSAVYLCASSMPSGRVEQYFGPGTRLTVT.

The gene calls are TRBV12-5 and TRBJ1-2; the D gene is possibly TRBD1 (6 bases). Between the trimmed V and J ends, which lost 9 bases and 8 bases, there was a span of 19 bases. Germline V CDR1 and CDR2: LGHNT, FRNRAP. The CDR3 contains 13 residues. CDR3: CARSGRDNRGYTF. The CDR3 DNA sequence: TGTGCTAGATCCGGCCGGGACAATCGGGGCTACACCTTC.

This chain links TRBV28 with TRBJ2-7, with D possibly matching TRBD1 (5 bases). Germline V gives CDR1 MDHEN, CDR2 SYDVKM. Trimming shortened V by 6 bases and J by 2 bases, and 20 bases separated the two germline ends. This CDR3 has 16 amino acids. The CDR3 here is CASRLADTGRPYEQYF. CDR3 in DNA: TGTGCCAGCAGATTGGCCGATACAGGTAGACCCTACGAGCAGTACTTC.

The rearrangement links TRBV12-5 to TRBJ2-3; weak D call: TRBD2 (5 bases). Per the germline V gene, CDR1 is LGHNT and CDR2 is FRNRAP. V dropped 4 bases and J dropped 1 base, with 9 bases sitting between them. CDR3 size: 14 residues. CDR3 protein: CASGSAGGTDTQYF. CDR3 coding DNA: TGTGCTAGTGGTTCCGCCGGGGGCACAGATACGCAGTATTTT.

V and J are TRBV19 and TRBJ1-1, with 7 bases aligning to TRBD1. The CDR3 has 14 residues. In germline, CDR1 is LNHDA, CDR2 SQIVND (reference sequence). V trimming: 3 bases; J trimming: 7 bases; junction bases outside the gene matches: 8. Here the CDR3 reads CASSIYSQGSEAFF. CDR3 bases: TGTGCCAGTAGTATCTATTCACAGGGGAGTGAAGCTTTCTTT.

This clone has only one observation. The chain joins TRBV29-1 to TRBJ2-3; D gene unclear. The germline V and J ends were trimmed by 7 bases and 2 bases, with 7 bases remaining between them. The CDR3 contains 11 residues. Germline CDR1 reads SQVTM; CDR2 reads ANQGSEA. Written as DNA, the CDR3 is TGCAGCGCTCCTGTCACAGATACGCAGTATTTT. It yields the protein CSAPVTDTQYF.

CDR3 sequence reads: CSVEFQMNTEAFF. DNA for the CDR3: TGCAGCGTTGAATTTCAGATGAACACTGAAGCTTTCTTT. The V and J genes are TRBV29-1 and TRBJ1-1; D unclear. This CDR3 contains 13 residues. V lost 2 bases and J 0 bases, leaving 7 bases between the germline ends. Per the germline V gene, CDR1 is SQVTM and CDR2 is ANQGSEA.

The CDR3 DNA sequence: TGCGCCAGCAGCGCTCTAGCGGGGGGTCCGAACACCGGGGAGCTGTTTTTT. Protein sequence: CASSALAGGPNTGELFF. This chain links TRBV5-1 with TRBJ2-2; 11 nucleotides line up with TRBD2. Trimming cost V 4 bases and J 0 bases; bases outside gene matches: 5. CDR1 SGHRS and CDR2 YFSETQ come from the germline V gene. The CDR3 extends over 17 amino acids.

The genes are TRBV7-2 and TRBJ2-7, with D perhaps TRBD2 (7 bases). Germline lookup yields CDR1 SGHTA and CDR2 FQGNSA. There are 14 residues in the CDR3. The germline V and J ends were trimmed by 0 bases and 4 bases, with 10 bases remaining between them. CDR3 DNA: TGTGCCAGCAGCTTAGCTAGGGGGGGGTACGAGCAGTACTTC. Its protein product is CASSLARGGYEQYF.

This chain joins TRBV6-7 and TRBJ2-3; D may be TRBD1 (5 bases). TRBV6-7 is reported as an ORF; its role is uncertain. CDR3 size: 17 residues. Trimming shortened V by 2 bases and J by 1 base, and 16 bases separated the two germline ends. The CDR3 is CASSYGATGFRTDTQYF. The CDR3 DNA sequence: TGTGCCAGCAGTTACGGGGCCACAGGCTTTCGCACAGATACGCAGTATTTT.

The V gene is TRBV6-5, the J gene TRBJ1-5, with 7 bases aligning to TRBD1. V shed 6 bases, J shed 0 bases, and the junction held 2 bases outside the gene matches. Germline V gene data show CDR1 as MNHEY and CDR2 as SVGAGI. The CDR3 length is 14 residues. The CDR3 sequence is CASRGQFSNQPQHF. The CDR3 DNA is TGTGCCAGCAGGGGACAGTTTAGCAATCAGCCCCAGCATTTT.

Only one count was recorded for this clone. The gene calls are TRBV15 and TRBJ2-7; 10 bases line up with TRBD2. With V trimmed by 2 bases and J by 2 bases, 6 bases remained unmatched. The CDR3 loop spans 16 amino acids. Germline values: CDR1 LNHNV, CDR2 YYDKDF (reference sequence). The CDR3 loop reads CATSRPGLAPTYEQYF. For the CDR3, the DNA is TGTGCCACCAGCAGACCGGGACTAGCGCCGACCTACGAGCAGTACTTC.

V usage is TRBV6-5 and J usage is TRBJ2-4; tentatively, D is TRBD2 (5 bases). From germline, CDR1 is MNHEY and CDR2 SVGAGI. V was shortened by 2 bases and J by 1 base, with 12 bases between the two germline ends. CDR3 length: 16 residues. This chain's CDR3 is CASSYGGSGAKNIQYF. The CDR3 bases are TGTGCCAGCAGTTACGGAGGTTCCGGTGCCAAAAACATTCAGTACTTC.

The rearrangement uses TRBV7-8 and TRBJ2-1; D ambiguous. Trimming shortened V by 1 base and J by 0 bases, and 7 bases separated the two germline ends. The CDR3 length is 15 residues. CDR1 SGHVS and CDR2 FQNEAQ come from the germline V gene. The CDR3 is CASSLETRSYNEQFF. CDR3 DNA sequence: TGTGCCAGCAGCTTAGAGACTCGCTCCTACAATGAGCAGTTCTTC.

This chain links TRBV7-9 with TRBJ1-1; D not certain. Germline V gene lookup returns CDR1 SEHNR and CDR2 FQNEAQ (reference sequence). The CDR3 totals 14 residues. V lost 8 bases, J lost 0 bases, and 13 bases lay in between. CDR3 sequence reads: CASGRTGLNTEAFF. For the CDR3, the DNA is TGTGCCAGCGGACGAACGGGATTGAACACTGAAGCTTTCTTT.

The CDR3 sequence is CASSSSLLGKAYEQYF. The CDR3 DNA reads as TGTGCCAGCAGTTCTAGTTTGCTCGGGAAAGCCTACGAGCAGTACTTC. The chain couples TRBV6-2 or TRBV6-3 to TRBJ2-7; D is perhaps TRBD2 (5 bases). CDR3 size: 16 residues. The germline V gene encodes CDR1 MNHEY and CDR2 SVGEGT. The ends were cut back, 4 bases at V and 2 bases at J, with 18 bases in the middle.

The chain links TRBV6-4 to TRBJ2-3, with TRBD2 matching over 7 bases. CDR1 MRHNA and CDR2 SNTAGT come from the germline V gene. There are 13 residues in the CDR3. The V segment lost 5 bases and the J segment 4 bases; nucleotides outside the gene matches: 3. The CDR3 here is CASSRTSSDTQYF. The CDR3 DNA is TGTGCCAGCAGTCGGACTAGTTCAGATACGCAGTATTTT.

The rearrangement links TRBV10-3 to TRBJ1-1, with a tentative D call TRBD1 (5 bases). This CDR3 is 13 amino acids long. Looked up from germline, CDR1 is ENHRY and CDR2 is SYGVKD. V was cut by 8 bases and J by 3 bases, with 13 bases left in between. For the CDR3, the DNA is TGTGCCATCCGACTGGCGGGGGACACTGAAGCTTTCTTT. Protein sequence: CAIRLAGDTEAFF.

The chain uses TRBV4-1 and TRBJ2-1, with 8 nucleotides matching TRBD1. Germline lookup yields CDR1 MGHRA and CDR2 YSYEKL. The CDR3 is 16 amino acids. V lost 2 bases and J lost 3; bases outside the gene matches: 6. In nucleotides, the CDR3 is TGCGCCAGCAGCCAACAATGGACAGGGATCTACAATGAGCAGTTCTTC. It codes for CASSQQWTGIYNEQFF.